The next 5 T cell receptor beta chains were all read from a single sample in a study of post-analysis software for immune sequencing data. These receptors have no identified antigens. TCR beta cDNA libraries had unique molecular identifiers. Each CDR3 protein is one row after TCRdb ran MiXCR on the PCR reads. The profile covers about 770,000 distinct CDR3 sequences, with around 46% appearing a single time and roughly 5.2% taken by the ten largest. Study-wide results and caveats: There were five TRBV segments more frequent in patients than controls, and TRBV5-6, TRBV5-1 and TRBV20-1 were among them.

The source material was blood. Source of these receptors: a girl aged 5-17 years with multiple sclerosis.

The genes are TRBV4-3 and TRBJ2-7; tentatively, D is TRBD2 (5 bases). The CDR3 totals 17 residues. The V gene lost 0 bases and the J gene lost 5 bases, with 20 bases spanning the gap. The germline gives CDR1 LGHNA, CDR2 YSLEER. The CDR3 DNA follows: TGCGCCAGCAGCCAAGAATGGAGGTCCTCCGAACGCAACGAGCAGTACTTC. It translates to CASSQEWRSSERNEQYF.

The chain is built from TRBV7-9 and TRBJ2-3; D might be TRBD1 or TRBD2, each matching 5 bases. CDR3 length equals 15 residues. Per germline, CDR1 SEHNR and CDR2 FQNEAQ (reference sequence). The V gene lost 5 bases and the J gene lost 0 bases, with 12 bases spanning the gap. CDR3 in amino acids: CASSGLRESTDTQYF. The CDR3 nucleotides are TGTGCCAGCAGCGGCCTCAGGGAGAGCACAGATACGCAGTATTTT. Together with reference TRBV7-9 and TRBJ2-3, the CDR3 gives the full variable domain: DTGVSQNPRHKITKRGQNVTFRCDPISEHNRLYWYRQTLGQGPEFLTYFQNEAQLEKSRLLSDRFSAERPKGSFSTLEIQRTEQGDSAMYLCASSGLRESTDTQYFGPGTRLTVL.

There are a few counts of this clonotype. This chain connects TRBV12-3 or TRBV12-4 to TRBJ1-2; D perhaps matches TRBD1 (5 bases). V was cut by 3 bases and J by 0 bases, with 11 bases left in between. The CDR3 runs to 15 residues. CDR3 amino acids: CASSFAGRSNYGYTF. CDR3 nucleotide sequence: TGTGCCAGCAGTTTCGCAGGGCGCTCTAACTATGGCTACACCTTC.

In this sample, this clonotype turned up a few times. J is TRBJ2-5 and V is TRBV7-8, with 8 bases fitting TRBD2. V dropped 5 bases and J dropped 3; count of bases not matched to a gene: 11. CDR3 length equals 16 residues. Germline lookup yields CDR1 SGHVS and CDR2 FQNEAQ. CDR3 amino acids: CASSPVLAGKEETQYF. As DNA, the CDR3 is TGTGCCAGCAGCCCCGTGCTAGCGGGCAAAGAAGAGACCCAGTACTTC.

This clonotype appeared a few times. The chain is built from TRBV9 and TRBJ2-1; no reliable D call. This CDR3 contains 13 residues. CDR1 and CDR2 from the germline V gene are SGDLS and YYNGEE. Deletions cut 0 bases from V and 8 bases from J, with 9 bases between. This CDR3 is CASSVAPRDEQFF. The DNA for the CDR3 is TGTGCCAGCAGCGTAGCTCCTAGGGATGAGCAGTTCTTC. Combining the CDR3 with reference TRBV9 and TRBJ2-1 gives the whole variable domain DSGVTQTPKHLITATGQRVTLRCSPRSGDLSVYWYQQSLDQGLQFLIQYYNGEERAKGNILERFSAQQFPDLHSELNLSSLELGDSALYFCASSVAPRDEQFFGPGTRLTVL.